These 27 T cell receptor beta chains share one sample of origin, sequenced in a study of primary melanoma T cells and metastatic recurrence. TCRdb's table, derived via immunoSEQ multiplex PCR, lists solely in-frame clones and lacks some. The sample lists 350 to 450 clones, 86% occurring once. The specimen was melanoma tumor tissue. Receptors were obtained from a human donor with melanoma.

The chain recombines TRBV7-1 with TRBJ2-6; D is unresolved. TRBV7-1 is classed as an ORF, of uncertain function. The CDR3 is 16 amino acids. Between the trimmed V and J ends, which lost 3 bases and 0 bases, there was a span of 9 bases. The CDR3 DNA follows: TGTGCCAGCAGCTCCGGTCCTAGCTCTGGGGCCAACGTCCTGACTTTC. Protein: CASSSGPSSGANVLTF.

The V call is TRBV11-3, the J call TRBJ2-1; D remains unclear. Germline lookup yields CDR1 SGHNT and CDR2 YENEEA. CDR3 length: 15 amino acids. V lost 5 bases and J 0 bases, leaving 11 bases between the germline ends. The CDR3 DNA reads TGTGCCAGCAGCCCGGGCCGTAGCTCCTACAATGAGCAGTTCTTC. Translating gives CASSPGRSSYNEQFF.

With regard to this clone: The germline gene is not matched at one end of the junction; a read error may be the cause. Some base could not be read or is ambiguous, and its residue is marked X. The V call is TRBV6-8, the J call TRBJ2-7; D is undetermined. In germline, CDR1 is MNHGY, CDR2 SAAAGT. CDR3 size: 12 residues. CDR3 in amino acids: CASSYDHYXQYF. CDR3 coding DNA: TGTGCCAGCAGTTACGACCACTACRAGCAGTACTTC.

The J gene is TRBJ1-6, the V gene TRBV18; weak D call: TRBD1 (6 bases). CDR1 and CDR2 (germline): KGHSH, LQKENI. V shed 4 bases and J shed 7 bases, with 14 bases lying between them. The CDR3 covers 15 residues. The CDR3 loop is CASSRLGQMNSPLHF. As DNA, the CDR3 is TGTGCCAGCTCACGACTGGGACAAATGAATTCACCCCTCCACTTT.

CDR3 bases: TGTGCCAGTAGTACCGAACAGGGGATGGCTTTCTTT. Its translation is CASSTEQGMAFF. The rearrangement joins TRBV19 to TRBJ1-1, with 7 nucleotides matching TRBD1. This CDR3 has 12 amino acids. The ends lost 4 bases at V and 11 bases at J; junction bases unmatched: 7. Germline V CDR1 and CDR2: LNHDA, SQIVND (reference sequence).

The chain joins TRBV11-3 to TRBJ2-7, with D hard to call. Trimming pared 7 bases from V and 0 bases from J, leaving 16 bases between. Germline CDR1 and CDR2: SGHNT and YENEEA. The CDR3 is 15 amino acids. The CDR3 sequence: CASNKLGGSSYEQYF. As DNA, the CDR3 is TGTGCCAGCAACAAACTCGGCGGAAGCTCCTACGAGCAGTACTTC.

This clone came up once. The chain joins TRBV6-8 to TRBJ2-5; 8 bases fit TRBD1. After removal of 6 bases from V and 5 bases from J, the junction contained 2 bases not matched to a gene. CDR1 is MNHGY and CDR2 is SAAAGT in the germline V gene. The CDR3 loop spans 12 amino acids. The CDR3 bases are TGTGCCAGCAGCAGGGGGCGGGAGACCCAGTACTTC. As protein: CASSRGRETQYF.

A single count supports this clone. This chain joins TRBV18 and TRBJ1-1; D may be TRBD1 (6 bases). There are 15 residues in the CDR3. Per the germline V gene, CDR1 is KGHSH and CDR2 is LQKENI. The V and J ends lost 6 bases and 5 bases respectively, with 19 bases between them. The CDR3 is CASSPGRGRNTEAFF. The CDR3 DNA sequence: TGTGCCAGCTCCCCAGGGCGGGGGCGGAATACTGAAGCTTTCTTT.

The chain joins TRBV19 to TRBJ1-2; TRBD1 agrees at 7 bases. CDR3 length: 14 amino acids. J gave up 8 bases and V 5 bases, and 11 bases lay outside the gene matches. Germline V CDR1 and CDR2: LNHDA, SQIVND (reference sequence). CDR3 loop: CASSSPTGYAGYTF. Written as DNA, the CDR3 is TGTGCCAGTAGTTCCCCGACAGGGTATGCGGGCTACACCTTC.

The CDR3 region has the DNA TGCGCCAGCAGCTCGACAGGGGGCAAGAACACTGAAGCTTTCTTT. Protein sequence: CASSSTGGKNTEAFF. V gene TRBV5-1 combines with J gene TRBJ1-1; TRBD1 agrees at 10 bases. V gave up 3 bases and J gave up 1 base; unmatched junction bases: 3. Germline-derived CDR1 and CDR2 are SGHRS and YFSETQ. The length of the CDR3 is 15 residues.

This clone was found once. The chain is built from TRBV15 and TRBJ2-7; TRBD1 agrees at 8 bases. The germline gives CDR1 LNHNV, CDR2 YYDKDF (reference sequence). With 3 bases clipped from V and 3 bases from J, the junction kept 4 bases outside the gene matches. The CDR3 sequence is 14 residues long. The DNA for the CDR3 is TGTGCCACCAGCAGCGACAGGGGAATCTACGAGCAGTACTTC. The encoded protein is CATSSDRGIYEQYF.

CDR3 DNA: TGCGCCAGCAGTCCCTCGGGGAAAGGCCTCCGGACTGAAGCTTTCTTT. This translates into CASSPSGKGLRTEAFF. The chain uses TRBV23-1 and TRBJ1-1, with no clear D. TRBV23-1 counts as an open reading frame of uncertain function. V dropped 4 bases and J dropped 5 bases, with 20 bases sitting between them. The CDR3 covers 16 residues.

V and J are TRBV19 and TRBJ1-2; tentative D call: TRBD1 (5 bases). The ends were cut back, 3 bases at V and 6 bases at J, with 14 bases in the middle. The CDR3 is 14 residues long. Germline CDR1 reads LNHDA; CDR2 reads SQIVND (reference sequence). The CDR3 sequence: CASSIRPGGDGYTF. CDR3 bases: TGTGCCAGTAGTATCCGACCCGGGGGGGATGGCTACACCTTC.

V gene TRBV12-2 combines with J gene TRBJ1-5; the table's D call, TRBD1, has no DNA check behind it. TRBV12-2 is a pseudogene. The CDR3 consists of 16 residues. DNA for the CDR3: TGTGCAAGTCGCTTAGGACAGCCCTATAGCAATCAGCCCCAGCATTTT. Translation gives CASRLGQPYSNQPQHF.

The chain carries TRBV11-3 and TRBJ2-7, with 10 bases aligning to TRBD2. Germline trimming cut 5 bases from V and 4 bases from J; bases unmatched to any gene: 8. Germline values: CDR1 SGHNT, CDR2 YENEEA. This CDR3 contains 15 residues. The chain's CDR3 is CASSPERGGTYEQYF. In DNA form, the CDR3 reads TGTGCCAGCAGCCCGGAGCGGGGGGGCACATACGAGCAGTACTTC.

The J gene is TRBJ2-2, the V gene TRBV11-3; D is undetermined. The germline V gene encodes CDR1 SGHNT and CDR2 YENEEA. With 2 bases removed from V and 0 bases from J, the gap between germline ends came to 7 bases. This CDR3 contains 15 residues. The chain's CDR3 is CASSLNSPNTGELFF. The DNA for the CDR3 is TGTGCCAGCAGCTTAAACAGTCCGAACACCGGGGAGCTGTTTTTT.

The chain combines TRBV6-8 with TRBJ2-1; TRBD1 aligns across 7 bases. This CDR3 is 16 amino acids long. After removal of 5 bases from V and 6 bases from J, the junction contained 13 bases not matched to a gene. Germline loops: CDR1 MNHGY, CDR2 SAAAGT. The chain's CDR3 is CASSDEGATSFNEQFF. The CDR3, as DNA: TGTGCCAGCAGTGACGAGGGGGCCACGAGCTTCAATGAGCAGTTCTTC.

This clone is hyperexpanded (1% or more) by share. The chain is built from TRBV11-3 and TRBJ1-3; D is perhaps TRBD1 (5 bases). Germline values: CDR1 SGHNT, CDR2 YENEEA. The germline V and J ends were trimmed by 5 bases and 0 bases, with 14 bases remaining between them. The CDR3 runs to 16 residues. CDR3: CASSGRQRGSGNTIYF. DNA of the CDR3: TGTGCCAGCAGCGGTCGACAGAGGGGCTCTGGAAACACCATATATTTT.

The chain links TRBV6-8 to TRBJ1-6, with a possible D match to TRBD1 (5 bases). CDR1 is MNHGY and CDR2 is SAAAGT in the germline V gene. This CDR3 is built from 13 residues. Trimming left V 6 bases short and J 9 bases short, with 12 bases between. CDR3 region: CASRRQLASPLHF. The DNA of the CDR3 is TGTGCCAGCAGGAGACAGTTAGCTTCACCCCTCCACTTT.

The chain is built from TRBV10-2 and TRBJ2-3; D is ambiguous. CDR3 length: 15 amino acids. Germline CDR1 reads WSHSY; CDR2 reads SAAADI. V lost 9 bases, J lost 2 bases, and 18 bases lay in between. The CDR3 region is CARKRLPNTTDTQYF. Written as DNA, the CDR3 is TGCGCCAGAAAGAGACTTCCCAATACCACAGATACGCAGTATTTT.

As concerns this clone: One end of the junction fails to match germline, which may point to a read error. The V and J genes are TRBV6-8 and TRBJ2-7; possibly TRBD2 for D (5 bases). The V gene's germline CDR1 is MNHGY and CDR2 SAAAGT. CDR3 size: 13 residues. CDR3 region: CASSYYRPGEQYF. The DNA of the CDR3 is TGTGCTAGCAGTTACTATCGTCCGGGGGAGCAGTACTTC.

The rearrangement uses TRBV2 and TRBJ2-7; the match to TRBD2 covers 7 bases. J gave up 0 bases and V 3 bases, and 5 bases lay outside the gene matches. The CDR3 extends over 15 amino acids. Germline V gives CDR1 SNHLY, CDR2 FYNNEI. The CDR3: CASSEDGTNSYEQYF. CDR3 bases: TGTGCCAGCAGTGAGGACGGGACTAACTCCTACGAGCAGTACTTC.

The CDR3 DNA sequence: TGCAGCGTCACCGGGACTTTAAATGAGCAGTTCTTC. Protein: CSVTGTLNEQFF. This rearrangement joins TRBV29-1 to TRBJ2-1; D might be TRBD2 (6 bases). The length of the CDR3 is 12 residues. Deletions cut 6 bases from V and 7 bases from J, with 13 bases between. CDR1 and CDR2 (germline): SQVTM, ANQGSEA.

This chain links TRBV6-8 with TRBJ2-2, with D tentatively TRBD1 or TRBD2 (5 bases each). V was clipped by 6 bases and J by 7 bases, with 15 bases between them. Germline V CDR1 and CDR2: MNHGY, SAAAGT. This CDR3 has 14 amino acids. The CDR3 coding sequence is TGTGCCAGCAGCGGGACCACCCTTGGCGGGGAGCTGTTTTTT. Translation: CASSGTTLGGELFF.

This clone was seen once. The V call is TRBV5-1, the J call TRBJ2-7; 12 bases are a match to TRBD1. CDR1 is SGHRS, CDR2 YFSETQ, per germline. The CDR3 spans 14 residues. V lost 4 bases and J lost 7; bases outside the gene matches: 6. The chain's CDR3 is CASSQGQGASEQYF. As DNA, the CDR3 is TGCGCCAGCAGCCAGGGACAGGGGGCGAGTGAGCAGTACTTC.

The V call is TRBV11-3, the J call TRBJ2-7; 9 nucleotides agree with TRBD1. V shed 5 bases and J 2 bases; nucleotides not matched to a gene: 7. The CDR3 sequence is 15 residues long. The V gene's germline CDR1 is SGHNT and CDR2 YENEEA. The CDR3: CASSPGQGFPYEQYF. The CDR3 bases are TGTGCCAGCAGCCCGGGACAGGGTTTTCCCTACGAGCAGTACTTC.

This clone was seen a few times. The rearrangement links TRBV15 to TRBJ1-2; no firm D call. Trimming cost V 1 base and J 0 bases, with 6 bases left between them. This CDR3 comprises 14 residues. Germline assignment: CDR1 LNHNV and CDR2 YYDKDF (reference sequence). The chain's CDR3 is CATSRAGSNYGYTF. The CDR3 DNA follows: TGTGCCACCAGCAGAGCAGGTTCTAACTATGGCTACACCTTC.